This TCR beta chain was sequenced for a study of T cells in Graves' hyperthyroidism and ophthalmopathy. Patients with uncontrolled infections, other autoimmune diseases, pregnancy or lactation were excluded. This clonotype came up a few times. Its antigen is unidentified. V shed 0 bases and J shed 5 bases, with 8 bases lying between them. The CDR3 covers 13 residues. The germline V gene encodes CDR1 MNHEY and CDR2 SVGAGI. Authors of the study amplified TCR beta CDR3 regions from RNA transcripts. Carried out on the TCR CDR3, a first-round RT-PCR used the HTBI primer set. TCRdb itself ran the multiplex PCR reads through MiXCR, one entry per CDR3 protein. The data contain about 260,000 distinct CDR3 sequences, less than 30% of them singletons. General study points: Median prediction lead before ophthalmopathy onset was 6.5 to 7 months with the model. Blood also contained most expanded thyroid clonotypes above 0.001.

This receptor was identified in a middle-aged man with Graves' hyperthyroidism that later progressed to Graves' ophthalmopathy. The V and J genes are TRBV6-5 and TRBJ2-7; D gene unclear. The sample taken for sequencing was blood. The CDR3 DNA reads as TGTGCCAGCAGTTACTCCCGGTCCGACGAGCAGTACTTC. It encodes CASSYSRSDEQYF.